The source of this T cell receptor beta chain is a study of blood T cell repertoires in COVID-19. Study in general: Specimens from acute and convalescent COVID-19 originated in the United States, Italy and Spain. T cells, B-cell-depleted T cells, or PBMCs supplied cDNA or gDNA.

Per the study methods: Reference gene primer amplification gave estimated nucleated cell counts. Profiling relied on immunoSEQ multiplex PCR, and the TCRdb table lists in-frame clones only, not all of them. V, J and clone size are taken as reported in that table, and D and trimming were inferred from the DNA itself. The table lists about 70,000 clones, approximately 85% of them singletons, with approximately 5.5% in the top ten. Germline trimming cut 4 bases from V and 2 bases from J; bases unmatched to any gene: 9. CDR3 size: 18 residues. The germline gives CDR1 SGHVS, CDR2 FQNEAQ. The sample taken for sequencing was peripheral blood. This rearrangement joins TRBV7-8 to TRBJ2-6; TRBD1 agrees at 9 bases. The source is a man older than 75 with acute or convalescent COVID-19. Here the CDR3 DNA reads TGTGCCAGCAGCTCTGCGGGACAGGGTCGTCCTGGGGCCAACGTCCTGACTTTC. Protein sequence: CASSSAGQGRPGANVLTF.